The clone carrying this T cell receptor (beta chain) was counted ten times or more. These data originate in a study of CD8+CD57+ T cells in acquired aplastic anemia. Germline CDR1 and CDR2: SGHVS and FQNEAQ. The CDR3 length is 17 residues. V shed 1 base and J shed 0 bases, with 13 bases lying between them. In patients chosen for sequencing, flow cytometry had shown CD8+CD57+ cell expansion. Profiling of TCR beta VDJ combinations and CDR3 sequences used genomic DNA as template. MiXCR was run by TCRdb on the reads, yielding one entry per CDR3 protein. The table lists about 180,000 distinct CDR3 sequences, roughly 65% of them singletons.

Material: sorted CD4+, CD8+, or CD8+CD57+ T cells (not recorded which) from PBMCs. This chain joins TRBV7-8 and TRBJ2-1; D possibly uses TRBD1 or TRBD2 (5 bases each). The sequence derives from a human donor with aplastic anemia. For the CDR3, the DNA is TGTGCCAGCAGCTTAGGGGACCACCAGAGCTCCTACAATGAGCAGTTCTTC. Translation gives CASSLGDHQSSYNEQFF.